The sequence of this TCR beta chain was determined in a study of blood T cell repertoires in COVID-19. Study overall: The study drew acute and convalescent COVID-19 samples from the United States, Italy and Spain.

Clones were sequenced by immunoSEQ multiplex PCR, and TCRdb holds only the in-frame ones, with some missing. The sample lists 200,000 to 250,000 clones; 85% to 90% were seen once. Germline values: CDR1 SEHNR, CDR2 FQNEAQ (reference sequence). The CDR3 length is 14 residues. V was shortened by 7 bases and J by 1 base, with 12 bases between the two germline ends. This TCR derives from a man older than 75 with acute or convalescent COVID-19. Sequencing was performed on peripheral blood. The V and J genes are TRBV7-9 and TRBJ2-3; a possible D gene is TRBD1 (5 bases). The CDR3 protein is CASNWGQGTDTQYF. The CDR3 DNA sequence: TGTGCCAGCAACTGGGGCCAAGGCACAGATACGCAGTATTTT.